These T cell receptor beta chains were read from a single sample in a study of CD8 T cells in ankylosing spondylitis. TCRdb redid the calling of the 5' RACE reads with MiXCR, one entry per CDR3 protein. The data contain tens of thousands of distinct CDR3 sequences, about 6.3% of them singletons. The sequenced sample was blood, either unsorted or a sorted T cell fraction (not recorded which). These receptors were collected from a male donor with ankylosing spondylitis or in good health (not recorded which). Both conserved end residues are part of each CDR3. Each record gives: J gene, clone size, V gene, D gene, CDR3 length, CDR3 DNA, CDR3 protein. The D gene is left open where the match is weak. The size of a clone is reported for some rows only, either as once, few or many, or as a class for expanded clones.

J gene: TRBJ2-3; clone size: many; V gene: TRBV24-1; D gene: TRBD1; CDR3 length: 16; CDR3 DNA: TGTGCCACCAGTGATTCCCCGAGGACAGGGCGAGATACGCAGTATTTT; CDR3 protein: CATSDSPRTGRDTQYF
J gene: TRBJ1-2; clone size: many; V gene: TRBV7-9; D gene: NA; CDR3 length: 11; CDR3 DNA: TGTGCCAGCGGGACCGGCTATGGCTACACCTTC; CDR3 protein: CASGTGYGYTF
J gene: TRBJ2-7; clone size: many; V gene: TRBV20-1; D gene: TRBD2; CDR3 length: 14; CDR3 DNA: TGCAGTGCTCTAAATCGACTAGCGCCTTACGAGCAGTACTTC; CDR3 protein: CSALNRLAPYEQYF
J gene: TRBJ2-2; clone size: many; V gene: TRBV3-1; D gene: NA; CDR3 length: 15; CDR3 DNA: TGTGCCAGCAGCCATGGGGCCAAGGACACCGGGGAGCTGTTTTTT; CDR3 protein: CASSHGAKDTGELFF
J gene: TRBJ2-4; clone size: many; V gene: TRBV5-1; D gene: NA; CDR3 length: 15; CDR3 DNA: TGCGCCAGCTGCAGGGATGGTTTTTCCAAAAACATTCAGTACTTC; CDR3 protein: CASCRDGFSKNIQYF
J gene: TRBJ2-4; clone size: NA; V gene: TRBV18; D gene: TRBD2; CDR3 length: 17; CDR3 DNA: TGTGCCAGCTCACCACCGGGGAGACTAGCGGGGGAAAACATTCAGTACTTC; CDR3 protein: CASSPPGRLAGENIQYF
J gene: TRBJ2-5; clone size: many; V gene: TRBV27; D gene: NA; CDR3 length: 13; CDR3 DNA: TGTGCCAGCAGCCAGGTCTGGTATGAGACCCAGTACTTC; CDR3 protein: CASSQVWYETQYF
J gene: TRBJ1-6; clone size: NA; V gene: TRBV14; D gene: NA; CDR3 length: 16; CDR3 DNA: TGTGCCAGCAGCCTAGGACAGCCGACCTATAATTCACCCCTCCACTTT; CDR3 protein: CASSLGQPTYNSPLHF
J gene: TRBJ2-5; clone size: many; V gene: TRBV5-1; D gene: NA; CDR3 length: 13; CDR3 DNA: TGCGCCAGCAGCCCCAGGACGGGAGAGACCCAGTACTTC; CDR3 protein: CASSPRTGETQYF
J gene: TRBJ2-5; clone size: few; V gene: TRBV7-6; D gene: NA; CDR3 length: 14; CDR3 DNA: TGTGCCAGCAGCTTAGCGAATGCGTTAGAGACCCAGTACTTC; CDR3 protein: CASSLANALETQYF
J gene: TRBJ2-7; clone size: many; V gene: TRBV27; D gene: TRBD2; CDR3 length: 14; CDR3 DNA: TGTGCCAGCAGGGGAGCGGGAGGGCCGTACGAGCAGTACTTC; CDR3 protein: CASRGAGGPYEQYF
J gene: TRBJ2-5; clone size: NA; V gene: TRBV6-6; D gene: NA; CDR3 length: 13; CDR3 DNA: TGTGCCAGCAGTTACTCGGGGCGAGAGACCCAGTACTTC; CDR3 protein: CASSYSGRETQYF
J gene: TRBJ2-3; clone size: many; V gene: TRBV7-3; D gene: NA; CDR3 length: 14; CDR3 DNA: TGTGCCAGCAGCTTCCGTGGGACCTCGGATACGCAGTATTTT; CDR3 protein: CASSFRGTSDTQYF
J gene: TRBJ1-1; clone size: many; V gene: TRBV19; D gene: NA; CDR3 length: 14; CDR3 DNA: TGTGCCAGTACCCCGGGCGGAGACTCAGGGGTAGCTTTCTTT; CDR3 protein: CASTPGGDSGVAFF
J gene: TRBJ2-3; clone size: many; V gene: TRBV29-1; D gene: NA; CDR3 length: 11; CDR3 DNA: TGCAGCGTTGAACCTCTGGATACGCAGTATTTT; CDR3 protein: CSVEPLDTQYF
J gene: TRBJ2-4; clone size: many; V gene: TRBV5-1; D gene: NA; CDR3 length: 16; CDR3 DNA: TGCGCCAGCAGCTCCGGGGTCCGGACCGGGGTTGACATTCAGTACTTC; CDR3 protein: CASSSGVRTGVDIQYF
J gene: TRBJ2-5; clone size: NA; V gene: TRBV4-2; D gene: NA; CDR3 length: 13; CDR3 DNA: TGTGCCATGAGCCCCCGGGCCCAAGAGACCCAGTACTTC; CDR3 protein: CAMSPRAQETQYF
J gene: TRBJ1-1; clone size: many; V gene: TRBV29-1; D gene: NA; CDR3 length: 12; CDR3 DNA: TGCAGCGCAAACGACCCGAACACTGAAGCTTTCTTT; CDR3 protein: CSANDPNTEAFF
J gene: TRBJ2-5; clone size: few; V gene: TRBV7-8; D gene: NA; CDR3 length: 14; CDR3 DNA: TGTGCCAGCAGCTTAGTCACCGATAAAGAGACCCAGTACTTC; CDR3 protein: CASSLVTDKETQYF
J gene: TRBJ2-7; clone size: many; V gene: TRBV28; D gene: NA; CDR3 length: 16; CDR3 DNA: TGTGCCAGCAGTTTCTCTGACCAGAGTACTACCTACGAGCAGTACTTC; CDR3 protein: CASSFSDQSTTYEQYF
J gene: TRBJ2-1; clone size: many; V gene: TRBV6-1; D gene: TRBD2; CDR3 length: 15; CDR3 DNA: TGTGCCAGCAGATCACTAGCGGGAGATTACAATGAGCAGTTCTTC; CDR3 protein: CASRSLAGDYNEQFF
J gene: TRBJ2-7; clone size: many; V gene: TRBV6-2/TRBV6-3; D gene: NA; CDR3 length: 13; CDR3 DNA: TGTGCCAGCAGTCCAGGGAATCCCTACGAGCAGTACTTC; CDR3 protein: CASSPGNPYEQYF
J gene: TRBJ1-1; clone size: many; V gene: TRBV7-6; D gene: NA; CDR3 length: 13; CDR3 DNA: TGTGCCAGCAGCTTAGTCATGAACACTGAAGCTTTCTTT; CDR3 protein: CASSLVMNTEAFF
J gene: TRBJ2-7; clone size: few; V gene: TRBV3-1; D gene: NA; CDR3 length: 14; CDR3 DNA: TGTGCCAGCAGCCTCGGAACGACCAGGGGCGAGCAGTACTTC; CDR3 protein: CASSLGTTRGEQYF
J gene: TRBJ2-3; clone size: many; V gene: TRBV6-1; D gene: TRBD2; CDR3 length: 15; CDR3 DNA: TGTGCCAGCAGTGAAGCCCTAGCGGGAGCAGATACGCAGTATTTT; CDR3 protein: CASSEALAGADTQYF
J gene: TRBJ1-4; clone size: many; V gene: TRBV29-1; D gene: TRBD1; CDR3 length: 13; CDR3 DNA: TGCAGCGGGATCGGACAGGGAAATGAAAAACTGTTTTTT; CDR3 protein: CSGIGQGNEKLFF
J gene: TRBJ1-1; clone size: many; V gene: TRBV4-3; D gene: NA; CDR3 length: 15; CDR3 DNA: TGCGCCAGCAGCCAAGATGGGTGGAGGGCCACTGAAGCTTTCTTT; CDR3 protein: CASSQDGWRATEAFF
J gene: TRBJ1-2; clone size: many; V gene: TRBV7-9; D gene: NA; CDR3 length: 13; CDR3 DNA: TGTGCCAGCACCCGCGGGGGGCCCTATGGCTACACCTTC; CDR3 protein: CASTRGGPYGYTF
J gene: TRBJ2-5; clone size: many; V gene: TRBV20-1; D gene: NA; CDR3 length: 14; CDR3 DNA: TGCAGTGCTAGACCTTCTGCCAGGGGTGAGACCCAGTACTTC; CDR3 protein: CSARPSARGETQYF
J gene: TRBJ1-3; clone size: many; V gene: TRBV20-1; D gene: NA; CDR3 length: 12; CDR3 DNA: TGCAGTGCTCCAGTCTCTGGAAACACCATATATTTT; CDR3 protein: CSAPVSGNTIYF
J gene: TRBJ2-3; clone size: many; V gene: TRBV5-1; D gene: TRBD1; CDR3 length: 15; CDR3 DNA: TGCGCCAGCAGACCCGCCGGGACAGCTACAGATACGCAGTATTTT; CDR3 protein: CASRPAGTATDTQYF
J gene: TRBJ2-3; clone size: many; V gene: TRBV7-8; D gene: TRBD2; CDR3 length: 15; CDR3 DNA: TGTGCCAGCAGCTTAGTAGGACTAGCACCAGATACGCAGTATTTT; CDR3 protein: CASSLVGLAPDTQYF
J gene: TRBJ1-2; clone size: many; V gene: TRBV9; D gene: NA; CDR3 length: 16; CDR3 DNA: TGTGCCAGCAGCACCGACTACAGAGATACTAACTATGGCTACACCTTC; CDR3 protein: CASSTDYRDTNYGYTF
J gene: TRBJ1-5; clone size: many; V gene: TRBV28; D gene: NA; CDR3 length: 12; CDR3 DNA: TGTGCCAGCAGTCCACATGGGCAGCCCCAGCATTTT; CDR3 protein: CASSPHGQPQHF
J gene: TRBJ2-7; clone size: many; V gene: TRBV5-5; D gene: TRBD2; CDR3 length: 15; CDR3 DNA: TGTGCCAGCAGCGCCCGACTAGCGGGTTACTACGAGCAGTACTTC; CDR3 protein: CASSARLAGYYEQYF
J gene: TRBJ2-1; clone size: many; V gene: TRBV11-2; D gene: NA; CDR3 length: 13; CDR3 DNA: TGTGCCAGCAGCTTAGATCTTGTGCAAGAGCAGTTCTTC; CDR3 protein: CASSLDLVQEQFF
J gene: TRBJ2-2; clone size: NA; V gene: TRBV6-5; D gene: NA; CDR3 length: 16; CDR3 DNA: TGTGCCAGCAGTTACGTTGGGGCAACGAACACCGGGGAGCTGTTTTTT; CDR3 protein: CASSYVGATNTGELFF
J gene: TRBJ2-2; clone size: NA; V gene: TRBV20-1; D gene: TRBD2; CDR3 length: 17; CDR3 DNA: TGCTGTGCTAGGCCGGGACTAGCGGGAGGGTCGGGCGGGGAGCTGTTTTTT; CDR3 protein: CCARPGLAGGSGGELFF
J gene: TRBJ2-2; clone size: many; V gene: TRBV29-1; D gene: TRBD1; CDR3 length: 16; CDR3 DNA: TGCAGCGTCCGGGGGCAGGGGGCCCATTGGACCGGGGAGCTGTTTTTT; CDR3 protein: CSVRGQGAHWTGELFF
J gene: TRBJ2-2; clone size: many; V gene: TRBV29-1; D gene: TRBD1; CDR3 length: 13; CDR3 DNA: TGCAGCGCTCGACAGGGGGGTAAAGGGGAGCTGTTTTTT; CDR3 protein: CSARQGGKGELFF
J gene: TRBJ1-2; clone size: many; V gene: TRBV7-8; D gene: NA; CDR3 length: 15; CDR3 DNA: TGTGCCAGCAGCTTAGTGGAGACGTCTAACTATGGCTACACCTTC; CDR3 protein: CASSLVETSNYGYTF
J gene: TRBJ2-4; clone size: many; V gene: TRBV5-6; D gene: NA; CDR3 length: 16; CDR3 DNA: TGTGCCAGCAGCCTGCGACAGCTTGTGGCCAAAAACATTCAGTACTTC; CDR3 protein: CASSLRQLVAKNIQYF
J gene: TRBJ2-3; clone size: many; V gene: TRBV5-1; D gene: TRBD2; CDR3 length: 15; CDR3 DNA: TGCGCCAGCAGCTTTGGGCGGGGGACCACAGATACGCAGTATTTT; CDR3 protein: CASSFGRGTTDTQYF
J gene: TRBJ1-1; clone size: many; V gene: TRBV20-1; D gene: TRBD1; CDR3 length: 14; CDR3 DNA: TGCAGTGCTTCGACAGGGATGATGAACACTGAAGCTTTCTTT; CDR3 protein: CSASTGMMNTEAFF
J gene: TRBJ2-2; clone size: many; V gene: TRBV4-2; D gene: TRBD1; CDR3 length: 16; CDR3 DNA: TGTGCCAGCAGCCCAGACAGGGGAATAGGGACCGGGGAGCTGTTTTTT; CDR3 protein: CASSPDRGIGTGELFF
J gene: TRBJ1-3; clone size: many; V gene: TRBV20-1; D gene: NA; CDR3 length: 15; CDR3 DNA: TGCAGTGCTAGAGCTGACAGGTTTTTTGGAAACACCATATATTTT; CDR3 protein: CSARADRFFGNTIYF
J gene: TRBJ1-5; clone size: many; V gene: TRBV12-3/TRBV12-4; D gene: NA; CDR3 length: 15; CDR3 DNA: TGTGCCAGCAGTTTAGGCAGGGTAAGCAATCAGCCCCAGCATTTT; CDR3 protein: CASSLGRVSNQPQHF
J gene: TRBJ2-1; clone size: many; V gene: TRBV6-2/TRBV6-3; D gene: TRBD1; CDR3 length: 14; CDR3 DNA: TGTGCCAGCAGCCGACAGGGAGACTACAATGAGCAGTTCTTC; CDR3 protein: CASSRQGDYNEQFF
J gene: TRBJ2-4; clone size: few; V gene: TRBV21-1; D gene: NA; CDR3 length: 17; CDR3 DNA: TGTGCCAGCAGCAAAGGGGTAGATCCGGGACCGCAAAACATTCAGTACTTC; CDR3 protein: CASSKGVDPGPQNIQYF
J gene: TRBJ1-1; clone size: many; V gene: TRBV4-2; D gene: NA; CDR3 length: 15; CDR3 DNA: TGTGCCAGCAGCCAGGACGGGAAGGAGACCGAAGAAGCTTTCTTT; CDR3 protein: CASSQDGKETEEAFF
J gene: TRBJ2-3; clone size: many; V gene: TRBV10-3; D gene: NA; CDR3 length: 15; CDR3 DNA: TGTGCCATCAGTGAGTCGGAGGGGTGGACAGATACGCAGTATTTT; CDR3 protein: CAISESEGWTDTQYF